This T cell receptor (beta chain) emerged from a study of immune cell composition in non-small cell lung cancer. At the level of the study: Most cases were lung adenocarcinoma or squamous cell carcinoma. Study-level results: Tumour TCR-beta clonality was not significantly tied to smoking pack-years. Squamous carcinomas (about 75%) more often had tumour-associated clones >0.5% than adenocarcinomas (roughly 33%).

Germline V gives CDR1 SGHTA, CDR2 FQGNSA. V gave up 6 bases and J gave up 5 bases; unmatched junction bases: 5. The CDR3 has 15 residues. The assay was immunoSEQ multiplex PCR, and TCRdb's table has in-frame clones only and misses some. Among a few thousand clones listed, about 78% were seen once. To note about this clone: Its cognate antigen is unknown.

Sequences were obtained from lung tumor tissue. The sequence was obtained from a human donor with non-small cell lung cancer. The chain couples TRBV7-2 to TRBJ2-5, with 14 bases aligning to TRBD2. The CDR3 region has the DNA TGTGCCAGCAGGGGGACTAGCGGGAGCCTCGAGACCCAGTACTTC. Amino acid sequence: CASRGTSGSLETQYF.